This T cell receptor (beta chain) stems from a study of blood T cell repertoires in COVID-19. Produced via immunoSEQ multiplex PCR; TCRdb's table is partial and in-frame only. The sample has some 180,000 clones, around 90% seen once. The junction had 8 bases not matched to a gene; V was cut back by 5 bases and J by 7 bases. The V gene's germline CDR1 is SGHTA and CDR2 FQGTGA. The CDR3 runs to 15 residues. The sample consisted of peripheral blood. The TCR was taken from a man aged 45-65 years with acute or convalescent COVID-19. This sequence joins TRBV7-3 and TRBJ2-2, with 9 nucleotides matching TRBD2. The CDR3 loop reads CASSLSSGSNGELFF. The CDR3, as DNA: TGTGCCAGCAGCCTCAGTAGCGGGAGTAACGGGGAGCTGTTTTTT.